Detailed here is one T cell receptor beta chain. It has no known antigen specificity. The input lacks base qualities; no much larger clone sits a single base away. Based on the germline V gene, the CDR1 and CDR2 sequences are SGHDT and YYEEEE. A distance of 13 bases separates the germline ends of V and J, which lose 4 bases and 0 bases respectively. The CDR3 has 15 amino acids, counting the end cysteine and phenylalanine. Only CDR3 DNA remains: 45 bases, in frame from the first base. This specimen comes from a study of molecular identifiers for immune sequencing clone quantification (dated by TCRdb to the late 2010s). Broadly, across the study: For a replicate experiment, RNA from around 20,000 or 100,000 naive CD8 T cells was divided into five aliquots, of which four were sequenced. CD8 T cells were used in a methods study to benchmark molecular-identifier clustering-based TCR repertoire sequencing (MIDCIRS) and TCR RNA copy counting.

Libraries of naive CD8 T cells were generated from around 20,000 to 1,000,000 sorted cells, with 10%, 30% or 50% of the purified RNA used. Naive CD8 T cells were FACS-sorted as CD8+CD4-CCR7+CD45RA+ on a BD FACSAria II into RLT Plus buffer. To test detection sensitivity, Jurkat RNA equal to some 11 TCR copies was added to samples of roughly 18,000-1,000,000 naive CD8 T cells. Enrichment of CD8 T cells was performed with RosetteSep CD8+ T Cell Enrichment Cocktail and Ficoll-Paque, after which ACK red cell lysis was carried out. Overall study results and their limits: Naive libraries contained spiked-in Jurkat TCR RNA (roughly ten copies' worth), which is not part of the donor repertoire. When barcode sub-clustering was left out, chimeric consensus sequences inflated TCR diversity, with chimeras reaching as high as 47%. About 3 recovered TCR RNA copies per cell were obtained by modeling, versus about 10 by digital PCR, implying a capture efficiency of 30% to 35%. Spiked-in Jurkat TCR RNA equal to a single cell's worth was reported to be detectable even within 1,200,000 naive CD8 T cells. Identical TCR molecules sharing a barcode could cause highly expanded clone sizes to be underestimated. In CMV-specific effector cells, clones with more than 20 RNA copies accounted for over 97% of molecules, whereas in naive cells such clones accounted for under 1%.

The library relied on PCR. The run used a NextSeq 500. Bulk TCR libraries were generated as previously described, with the TCR primers listed in Table S5 used. Purification of total RNA was performed with the Qiagen AllPrep DNA/RNA kit. Before analysis, reads from multiple sequencing runs of the same library were pooled. The original methods were these. Reads were retained only if their TCR constant sequence matched exactly, and those retained reads were trimmed to 150 nt and grouped according to their 12-nt molecular barcodes. Within each barcode group, reads were sub-clustered at a 15% Levenshtein threshold, and quality-weighted consensus sequences were built per RNA molecule. Non-functional sequences were filtered out, along with any lower-count sequence sitting one edit away from another sequence. Based on fitting two negative binomial distributions, any barcode sub-cluster with under 20% of the maximum read count was discarded. Using fastp trimming at Q25 and MiXCR clonotype assembly, TCRdb reanalyzed the public sequencing data and kept in-frame beta chains. Rows merge per CDR3 protein into single entries with the most common DNA and genes. None of the V and J calls come from the authors' own analysis; TCRdb made them. This sample comprises 85,000 to 90,000 distinct CDR3 sequences, approximately 23% of them detected only once. The ten largest make up approximately 0.78% of the sample.

Material: naive CD8+ T cells from blood, with Jurkat cell RNA spiked in. According to the study, the label for this sample's cell subset or site signals: FACS-sorted CD8+CD4-CCR7+CD45RA+ naive T cells. This receptor was taken from a human donor in good health. Some libraries in this study had Jurkat cell RNA spiked in. This receptor chain uses TRBV5-6 and TRBJ1-2, with an unclear D gene assignment. The bases are TGTGCCAGCAGCCCATACAGTCGAACTAACTATGGCTACACCTTC. It is translated as CASSPYSRTNYGYTF.